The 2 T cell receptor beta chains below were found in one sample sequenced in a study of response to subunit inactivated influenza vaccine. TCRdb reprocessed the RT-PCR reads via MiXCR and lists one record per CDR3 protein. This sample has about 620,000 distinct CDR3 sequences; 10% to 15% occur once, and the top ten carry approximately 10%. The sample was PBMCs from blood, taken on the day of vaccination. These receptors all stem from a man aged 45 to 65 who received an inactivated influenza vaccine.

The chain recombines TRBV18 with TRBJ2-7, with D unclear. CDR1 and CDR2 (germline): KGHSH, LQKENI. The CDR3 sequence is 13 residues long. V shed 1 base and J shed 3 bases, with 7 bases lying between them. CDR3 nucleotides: TGTGCCAGCTCACCACAGGGTAACTACGAGCAGTACTTC. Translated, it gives CASSPQGNYEQYF.

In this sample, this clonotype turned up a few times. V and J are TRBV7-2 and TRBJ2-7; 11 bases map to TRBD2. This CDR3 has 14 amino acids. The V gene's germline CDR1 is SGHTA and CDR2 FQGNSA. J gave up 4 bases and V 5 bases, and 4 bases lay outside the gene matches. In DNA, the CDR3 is TGTGCCAGCAGCCTGTGGACTAGCGGGTACGAGCAGTACTTC. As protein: CASSLWTSGYEQYF.